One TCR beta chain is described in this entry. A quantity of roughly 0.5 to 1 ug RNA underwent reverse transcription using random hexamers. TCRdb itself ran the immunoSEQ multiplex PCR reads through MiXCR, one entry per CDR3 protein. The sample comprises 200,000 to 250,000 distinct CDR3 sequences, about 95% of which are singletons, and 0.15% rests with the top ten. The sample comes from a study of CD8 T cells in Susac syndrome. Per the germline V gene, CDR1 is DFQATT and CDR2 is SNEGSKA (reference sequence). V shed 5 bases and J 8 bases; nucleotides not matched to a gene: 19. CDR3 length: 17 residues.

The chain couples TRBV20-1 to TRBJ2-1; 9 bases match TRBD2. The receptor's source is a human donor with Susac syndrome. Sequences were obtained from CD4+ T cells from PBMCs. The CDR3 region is CSAGGLAGAPSKDEQFF. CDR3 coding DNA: TGCAGTGCTGGGGGATTAGCGGGGGCACCCTCTAAGGATGAGCAGTTCTTC.